A single sample is the source of the 12 T cell receptor beta chains below, sequenced in a study of CD8 T cells in ankylosing spondylitis. Overall study results and limits: In ankylosing spondylitis blood, a motif of seven to nine highly homologous TCR beta variants appeared characteristic.

No antigen has been assigned to these receptors. Each CDR3 protein gets one entry after TCRdb re-called the 5' RACE reads with MiXCR. The sample has around 480,000 distinct CDR3 sequences; approximately 17% are singletons. The specimen was blood, either unsorted or a sorted T cell fraction (not recorded which). Source of these receptors: a male donor with ankylosing spondylitis.

In this sample, this clonotype turned up a few times. The chain links TRBV20-1 to TRBJ2-3; no firm D call. The CDR3 has 14 amino acids. V lost 0 bases and J 2 bases, leaving 9 bases between the germline ends. CDR1 is DFQATT, CDR2 SNEGSKA, per germline (reference sequence). The CDR3 spells CSARDPANTDTQYF. The CDR3 nucleotides are TGCAGTGCTAGAGATCCCGCTAACACAGATACGCAGTATTTT.

V gene TRBV12-5 combines with J gene TRBJ2-2; D possibly uses TRBD1 or TRBD2 (6 bases each). Deletions cut 5 bases from V and 2 bases from J, with 9 bases between. Germline-derived CDR1 and CDR2 are LGHNT and FRNRAP. The CDR3 is 14 amino acids. CDR3 in amino acids: CASGTGANTGELFF. The CDR3 coding sequence is TGTGCTAGTGGTACGGGGGCCAACACCGGGGAGCTGTTTTTT.

The table lists this clonotype with a few counts. This sequence joins TRBV11-2 and TRBJ2-5, with D perhaps given as TRBD1 or TRBD2 (5 bases each). Germline CDR1 reads SGHAT; CDR2 reads FQNNGV. Trimming shortened V by 6 bases and J by 3 bases, and 14 bases separated the two germline ends. The CDR3 contains 14 residues. Here the CDR3 DNA reads TGTGCCAGCAGTTTACGGGGCAGAGAAGAGACCCAGTACTTC. Translation gives CASSLRGREETQYF.

The rearrangement links TRBV12-3 or TRBV12-4 to TRBJ2-7, with D possibly matching TRBD1 (6 bases). The CDR3 loop spans 15 amino acids. The V end lost 5 bases, the J end lost 2 bases, and 16 bases lay between the germline ends. The DNA of the CDR3 is TGTGCCAGCAGTCTGGGGACAACCTTTACCTACGAGCAGTACTTC. Its translation: CASSLGTTFTYEQYF.

In its sample, this clonotype was seen a few times. V and J are TRBV5-1 and TRBJ2-4; TRBD1 agrees at 12 bases. Germline CDR1 reads SGHRS; CDR2 reads YFSETQ. This CDR3 is 16 amino acids long. J lost 5 bases, V lost 3 bases, and 6 bases had no gene match. The CDR3 DNA reads TGCGCCAGCAGCTCCACGGGACAGGGGGCCCAAAACATTCAGTACTTC. This translates into CASSSTGQGAQNIQYF.

There are a few counts of this clonotype. One end of the junction fails to match germline, which may point to a read error. The V call is TRBV12-3 or TRBV12-4, the J call TRBJ1-4, with unresolved D. The CDR3 consists of 14 residues. CDR3 coding DNA: TGTGCCAGCGGAAGGCTGGCAACTAATGAAAAACTGTTATTT. Translating gives CASGRLATNEKLLF.

The table lists this clonotype with many counts. The gene calls are TRBV29-1 and TRBJ2-3; D may be TRBD1 or TRBD2 (5 bases each). Looked up from germline, CDR1 is SQVTM and CDR2 is ANQGSEA. This CDR3 contains 12 residues. Trimming left V 3 bases short and J 4 bases short, with 8 bases between. The CDR3: CSVERDADTQYF. The CDR3 DNA sequence: TGCAGCGTTGAGAGGGACGCAGATACGCAGTATTTT.

At least ten counts were recorded for this clonotype. V gene TRBV6-2 or TRBV6-3 combines with J gene TRBJ1-3; the D is unclear. Per the germline V gene, CDR1 is MNHEY and CDR2 is SVGEGT. V gave up 3 bases and J gave up 2 bases, with 8 bases separating them. The CDR3 contains 14 residues. The CDR3 reads CASSYGGTGNTIYF. As DNA, the CDR3 is TGTGCCAGCAGTTATGGAGGGACTGGAAACACCATATATTTT.

The chain joins TRBV24-1 to TRBJ1-2, with D uncertain. V lost 4 bases to trimming and J lost 4 bases, with 12 bases between them. Germline lookup yields CDR1 KGHDR and CDR2 SFDVKD. The CDR3 length is 14 residues. CDR3 nucleotides: TGTGCCACCAGTGAATCTAAGTACCTCTATGGCTACACCTTC. Translation gives CATSESKYLYGYTF.

Only a few counts were recorded for this clonotype. This chain joins TRBV30 and TRBJ1-4, with 8 bases aligning to TRBD1. From germline, CDR1 is GTSNPN and CDR2 SVGIG (reference sequence). This CDR3 region has 15 residues. The V segment lost 0 bases and the J segment 7 bases; nucleotides outside the gene matches: 7. The CDR3 DNA sequence: TGTGCCTGGAGTGTTACCAGGGGGCTAGGTGAAAAACTGTTTTTT. It yields the protein CAWSVTRGLGEKLFF.

In this sample, this clonotype turned up a few times. The chain combines TRBV28 with TRBJ1-5; no clear D. V was pared by 2 bases and J by 0 bases, with 8 bases between. Germline lookup yields CDR1 MDHEN and CDR2 SYDVKM. CDR3 size: 15 residues. CDR3 sequence reads: CASSLPGYSNQPQHF. As DNA, the CDR3 is TGTGCCAGCAGTTTACCGGGGTATAGCAATCAGCCCCAGCATTTT. The full variable domain, in which reference TRBV28 and TRBJ1-5 provide the parts outside the CDR3, is DVKVTQSSRYLVKRTGEKVFLECVQDMDHENMFWYRQDPGLGLRLIYFSYDVKMKEKGDIPEGYSVSREKKERFSLILESASTNQTSMYLCASSLPGYSNQPQHFGDGTRLSIL.

This clonotype showed up just a few times. The rearrangement joins TRBV7-3 to TRBJ2-7, with D perhaps matching TRBD1 or TRBD2 (6 bases each). V was cut by 4 bases and J by 0 bases, with 13 bases left in between. The CDR3 totals 15 residues. Germline values: CDR1 SGHTA, CDR2 FQGTGA. The CDR3 protein is CASSSGGGNSYEQYF. The DNA of the CDR3 is TGTGCCAGCAGCTCCGGGGGCGGGAACTCCTACGAGCAGTACTTC.